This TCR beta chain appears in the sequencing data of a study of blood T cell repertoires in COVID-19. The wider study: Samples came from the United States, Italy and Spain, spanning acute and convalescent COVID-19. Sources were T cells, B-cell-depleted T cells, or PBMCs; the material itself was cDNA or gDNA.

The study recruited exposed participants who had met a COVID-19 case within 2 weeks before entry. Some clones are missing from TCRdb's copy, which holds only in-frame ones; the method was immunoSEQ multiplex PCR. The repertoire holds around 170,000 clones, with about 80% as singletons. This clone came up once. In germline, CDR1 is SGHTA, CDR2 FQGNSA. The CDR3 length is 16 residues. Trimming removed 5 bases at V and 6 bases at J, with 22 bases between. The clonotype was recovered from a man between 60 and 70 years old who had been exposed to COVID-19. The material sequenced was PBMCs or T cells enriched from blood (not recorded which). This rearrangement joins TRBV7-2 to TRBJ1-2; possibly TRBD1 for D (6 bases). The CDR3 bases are TGTGCCAGCAGCCCCTCAGTGGGGGGGGGCGGCCATGGCTACACCTTC. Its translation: CASSPSVGGGGHGYTF.